Sequencing of this T cell receptor beta chain was carried out in a study of identical twins. Notes on the study in general: There were fewer insertions in abundant cord blood beta clonotypes, but memory repertoires showed no such pattern.

TCRdb re-called the 5' RACE reads with MiXCR, one entry per CDR3 protein. The data contain around 530,000 distinct CDR3 sequences, nearly 15% of them singletons. This clonotype was seen a few times. Antigen specificity is unknown. Germline CDR1 is DFQATT and CDR2 is SNEGSKA (reference sequence). This CDR3 region has 14 residues. This same sample was also taken into another study, of yellow fever vaccine responses in identical twins.

The TCR was taken from a young woman in good health. The chain has TRBV20-1 and TRBJ2-2; 7 bases align to TRBD2. The sequenced sample was CD4+ T cells sorted from blood. CDR3 sequence reads: CSSGRGEGTGELFF. The CDR3 nucleotides read TGCAGCTCAGGGAGAGGGGAGGGCACCGGGGAGCTGTTTTTT.